This T cell receptor beta chain came from a study of neoadjuvant anti-PD-1 for oral cavity cancer. Study-wide findings and caveats: Treg/Th17 ratio rose with pretreatment blood and fell with post-treatment tumor TCRbeta clonality.

Concerning this clone: Its antigen remains unidentified.

The germline CDR1 and CDR2 sequences are MNHNY and SVGAGI (reference sequence). This CDR3 has 16 residues. V was clipped by 5 bases and J by 6 bases, with 19 bases between them. Clones were sequenced by immunoSEQ multiplex PCR, and TCRdb holds only the in-frame ones, with some missing. The sample holds about 9,300 clones; approximately 61% are singletons and the top ten take about 8.5%. Stage II-IVA oral cavity squamous cell carcinoma was new and untreated by systemic or radiation therapy. The origin of this receptor is a person between 35 and 79 years old with oral cavity squamous cell carcinoma. The source material was tumor tissue, sampled before nivolumab (anti-PD-1) treatment. The chain couples TRBV6-6 to TRBJ1-4; D gene uncertain. CDR3 sequence reads: CASSQSPFRSYEKLFF. Here the CDR3 DNA reads TGTGCCAGCAGTCAAAGCCCTTTTCGCAGCTATGAAAAACTGTTTTTT.